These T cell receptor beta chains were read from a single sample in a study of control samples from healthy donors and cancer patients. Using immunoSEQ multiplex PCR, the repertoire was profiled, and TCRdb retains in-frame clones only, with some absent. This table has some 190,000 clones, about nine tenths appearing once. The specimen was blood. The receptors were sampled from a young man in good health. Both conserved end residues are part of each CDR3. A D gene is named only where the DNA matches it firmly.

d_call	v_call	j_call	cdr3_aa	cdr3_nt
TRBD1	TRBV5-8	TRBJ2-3	CASSRDSRADTQYF	TGTGCCAGCAGCCGGGACAGCAGAGCAGATACGCAGTATTTT
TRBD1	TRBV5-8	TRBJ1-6	CASRRTGSYNSPLHF	TGTGCCAGCAGGAGGACAGGCTCGTATAATTCACCCCTCCACTTT
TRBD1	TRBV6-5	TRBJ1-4	CASSFGQGNEKLFF	TGTGCCAGCAGTTTCGGACAGGGAAATGAAAAACTGTTTTTT
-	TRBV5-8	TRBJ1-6	CASSLGYPSYNSPLHF	TGTGCCAGCAGCTTGGGGTACCCCTCCTATAATTCACCCCTCCACTTT
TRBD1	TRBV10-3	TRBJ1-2	CAIRETGTDYGYTF	TGTGCCATCAGGGAAACCGGGACAGACTATGGCTACACCTTC
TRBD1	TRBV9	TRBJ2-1	CASSEEGQGYNEQFF	TGTGCCAGCAGCGAGGAGGGACAGGGTTACAATGAGCAGTTCTTC
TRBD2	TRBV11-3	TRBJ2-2	CASSSSPLAGATTGELFF	TGTGCCAGCAGCTCTAGCCCTCTAGCGGGGGCCACCACCGGGGAGCTGTTTTTT
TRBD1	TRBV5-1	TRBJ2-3	CASSLTATGKTDTQYF	TGCGCCAGCAGCCTGACCGCGACAGGGAAGACAGATACGCAGTATTTT
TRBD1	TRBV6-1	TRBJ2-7	CASSGPRDRGGTYEQYF	TGTGCCAGCAGTGGACCCCGGGACAGGGGAGGAACCTACGAGCAGTACTTC
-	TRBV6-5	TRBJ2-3	CASSSRGLYTDTQYF	TGTGCCAGCAGTTCACGGGGGCTTTACACAGATACGCAGTATTTT
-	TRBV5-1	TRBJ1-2	CASSLVSDLDYTF	TGCGCCAGCAGCTTGGTGTCCGATTTGGACTACACCTTC